These T cell receptor beta chains were read from a single sample in a study of blood T cell repertoires in COVID-19. Data came from immunoSEQ multiplex PCR; TCRdb stores just in-frame clones and leaves some out. The repertoire consists of tens of thousands of clones, with roughly 88% occurring once and the leading ten covering about 10%. Sequenced: peripheral blood. The receptors here all came from a man aged 55 to 69 with active COVID-19. Each CDR3 is given with its conserved first and last residue. The D gene is left open where the match is weak. A clone size is listed for some rows: how often the clone was seen (once, few, many), or a class if it is expanded.

d_gene	j_gene	abundance	v_gene	CDR3nt	CDR3aa
-	TRBJ1-5	-	TRBV19	TGTGCCAGTAGTCGCGGGCCAACGGGGCCCCAGCATTTT	CASSRGPTGPQHF
TRBD2	TRBJ2-3	-	TRBV10-3	TGTGCCGGGGGGGAGCGAGACACAGATACGCAGTATTTT	CAGGERDTDTQYF
-	TRBJ1-1	-	TRBV25-1	TGTGCCAGCAGTGAAGCCGGTGACATGAACACTGAAGCTTTCTTT	CASSEAGDMNTEAFF
TRBD2	TRBJ2-3	-	TRBV7-3	TGTGCCAGCAGCCTAATAGCGGGAGGCCCAGATACGCAGTATTTT	CASSLIAGGPDTQYF
-	TRBJ2-7	-	TRBV5-1	TGCGCCAGCAGCTTAGGGACTGTTTCCTACGAGCAGTACTTC	CASSLGTVSYEQYF
TRBD2	TRBJ2-3	-	TRBV10-3	TGTGCCATCAGGGACTTGGTTGGTAGCGGGAGTCAAGCAGATACGCAGTATTTT	CAIRDLVGSGSQADTQYF
TRBD1	TRBJ1-1	-	TRBV7-9	TGTGCCAGCAGCGATGCTGGGACAGGGGTTAGGGCTTTCTTT	CASSDAGTGVRAFF
TRBD2	TRBJ2-3	-	TRBV5-4	TGTGCCAGCACCCCCGGTGGGCGGGAGCTCACAGATACGCAGTATTTT	CASTPGGRELTDTQYF
-	TRBJ1-3	medium-sized	TRBV18	TGTGCCAGCTCAAGTTTAATACCGAGCTCTGGAAACACCATATATTTT	CASSSLIPSSGNTIYF
TRBD2	TRBJ2-1	-	TRBV9	TGTGCCAGCAGCCCACGGACTAGCGGGAATCGGAATGAGCAGTTCTTC	CASSPRTSGNRNEQFF
-	TRBJ2-5	-	TRBV4-1	TGCGCCAGCAGCCGTCTCGTTAGGGGGGAGACCCAGTACTTC	CASSRLVRGETQYF
TRBD2	TRBJ2-2	-	TRBV27	TGTGCCAGCAGTTCAAGCGGGACCCTCCCTTCCGAGCTGTTTTTT	CASSSSGTLPSELFF
TRBD2	TRBJ2-2	-	TRBV6-5	TGTGCCAGCGGGAGGGCCGACACCGGGGAGCTGTTTTTT	CASGRADTGELFF
TRBD1	TRBJ1-1	-	TRBV6-4	TGTGCCAGCACCTCGGACAGGGGCACTGAAGCTTTCTTT	CASTSDRGTEAFF
TRBD1	TRBJ1-2	-	TRBV5-8	TGTGCCAGCAGTTTCGACAGGGCTAACTATGGCTACACCTTC	CASSFDRANYGYTF
-	TRBJ2-7	-	TRBV7-2	TGTGCCAGCAGCTTAGATTGGAGCGAGCAGTACTTC	CASSLDWSEQYF
TRBD2	TRBJ2-2	-	TRBV19	TGTGCCAGTAGTAGAGGGACTAGCAGCACCGGGGAGCTGTTTTTT	CASSRGTSSTGELFF
-	TRBJ1-2	-	TRBV2	TGTGCCAGCAGTCTCCAGGGGAGCGGCTATGGCTACACCTTC	CASSLQGSGYGYTF
-	TRBJ2-5	-	TRBV3-1/TRBV3-2	TGTGCCAGCAGCCAGTATCGCGGACAAGAGACCCAGTACTTC	CASSQYRGQETQYF
-	TRBJ1-1	-	TRBV5-1	TGCGCCAGCGTGATGGATCGGGACACTGAAGCTTTCTTT	CASVMDRDTEAFF
TRBD1	TRBJ1-2	-	TRBV29-1	TGCAGCGTTGGGATCTGGCAGGGGGTAGGGGATAACTATGGCTACACCTTC	CSVGIWQGVGDNYGYTF
-	TRBJ1-1	few	TRBV7-2	TGTGCCAGCCGTGGACAGAGAGCTTATTGGACTGAAGCTTTCTTT	CASRGQRAYWTEAFF
TRBD2	TRBJ2-1	-	TRBV13	TGTGCCAGCAGCCCGGGAGGGGGGGCTGTTGAGCAGTTCTTC	CASSPGGGAVEQFF
TRBD1	TRBJ2-1	-	TRBV5-1	TGCGCCAGCAGCTCAGGGGGTAAGCAGTTCTTC	CASSSGGKQFF
TRBD2	TRBJ2-1	-	TRBV7-2	TGTGCCAGCAGCCACCAGGGACTATTCGGGCAGTTCTTC	CASSHQGLFGQFF
TRBD1	TRBJ2-1	once	TRBV18	TGTGCCAGCTCAAACTCAGGGGGAGCTTACAATGAGCAGTTCTTC	CASSNSGGAYNEQFF
TRBD2	TRBJ2-3	-	TRBV18	TGTGCCAGCTCAGCAGCTAGCGGGGTCACAGATACGCAGTATTTT	CASSAASGVTDTQYF
-	TRBJ2-3	-	TRBV6-6	TGTGCCAGCTTACGGGAGAGGGGAACAGATACGCAGTATTTT	CASLRERGTDTQYF
TRBD2	TRBJ2-7	-	TRBV7-2	TGTGCCGCGGGAGATAGCGGCGGATTGAATGAGCAGTACTTC	CAAGDSGGLNEQYF
TRBD2	TRBJ2-2	once	TRBV2	TGTGCCAGCACAGCGGGAGGGGCGAGGGAGCTGTTTTTT	CASTAGGARELFF
-	TRBJ1-2	-	TRBV6-1	TGTGCCAGCAGTGAACCTTTGCGGCCTAACTATGGCTACACCTTC	CASSEPLRPNYGYTF
TRBD1	TRBJ1-4	few	TRBV5-4	TGTGCCAGCAGCTTGGGAGGGACAGATAATGAAAAACTGTTTTTT	CASSLGGTDNEKLFF
-	TRBJ2-6	-	TRBV19	TGTGCCAGTAGTGATGGTTACCGGGGCTCTGGGGCCAACGTCCTGACTTTC	CASSDGYRGSGANVLTF
-	TRBJ2-7	-	TRBV6-5	TGTGCCAGCAGCCCGGCTTCGGGAGCTCTTTACGAGCAGTACTTC	CASSPASGALYEQYF
TRBD1	TRBJ1-4	-	TRBV6-5	TGTGCCAGCAGTTACTCGCTCAGGGGGATCGAAAAACTGTTTTTT	CASSYSLRGIEKLFF
-	TRBJ1-2	-	TRBV28	TGTGCCAGCAGCCAGGGACTAGCTAACTATGGCTACACCTTC	CASSQGLANYGYTF
TRBD1	TRBJ2-7	-	TRBV10-3	TGTGCCATCAGGATCGACAGGGCCTACGAGCAGTACTTC	CAIRIDRAYEQYF
-	TRBJ2-2	-	TRBV25-1	TGTGCCATCCGGGGGGAGCTGTTTTTT	CAIRGELFF
-	TRBJ2-7	-	TRBV6-6	TGTGCCAGCAGTCCTCGAGCGGGTACACCCTACGAGCAGTACTTC	CASSPRAGTPYEQYF
TRBD1	TRBJ1-2	-	TRBV7-2	TGTGCCAGCAGCTTAGTGGGACAGGGGAACGGCTACACCTTC	CASSLVGQGNGYTF
-	TRBJ2-7	-	TRBV29-1	TGCAGCGTTCTTACCTACGAGCAGTACTTC	CSVLTYEQYF
TRBD2	TRBJ2-1	few	TRBV7-3	TGTGCCAGCAGCCCCCCTGGCGGGAGGGGAAATGAGCAGTTCTTC	CASSPPGGRGNEQFF
TRBD1	TRBJ2-7	medium-sized	TRBV6-5	TGTGCCAGCAGCAGACAGGGGGACGAGCAGTACTTC	CASSRQGDEQYF
-	TRBJ1-4	-	TRBV7-2	TGTGCCAGCAGCTTCACTACGGGGAGGCGTGAAAAACTGTTTTTT	CASSFTTGRREKLFF
-	TRBJ2-6	once	TRBV4-1	TGCGCCAGCAGCGTAGGACTGTCTGGGGCCAACGTCCTGACTTTC	CASSVGLSGANVLTF
TRBD1	TRBJ2-7	-	TRBV3-1/TRBV3-2	TGTGCCAGCAGCCTCGGAACAGGGGGACCCTCCTCCTACGAGCAGTACTTC	CASSLGTGGPSSYEQYF
TRBD2	TRBJ2-1	once	TRBV2	TGTGCCAGTCCCCGGAGCGGCGGGAGTAGTGAGCAGTTCTTC	CASPRSGGSSEQFF
-	TRBJ1-1	-	TRBV3-1/TRBV3-2	TGTGCCAGCAGCCTCACGTCGAGACTCACCTCGGGGAAGAACACTGAAGCTTTCTTT	CASSLTSRLTSGKNTEAFF
-	TRBJ1-1	-	TRBV7-2	TGTGCCAGCAGCTTCCTAAGGGGGAACACTGAAGCTTTCTTT	CASSFLRGNTEAFF
TRBD1	TRBJ1-3	-	TRBV2	TGTGCCAGCACACGGACAGGGGGCCTCTCTGGAAACACCATATATTTT	CASTRTGGLSGNTIYF
-	TRBJ1-2	-	TRBV7-8	TGTGCCAGCAGCTTACAGGCGGGAATGATGGATGGCTACACCTTC	CASSLQAGMMDGYTF
-	TRBJ2-2	-	TRBV29-1	TGCAGCGTTAGTGGGGCGGTCGCGAACACCGGGGAGCTGTTTTTT	CSVSGAVANTGELFF